This is a list of T cell receptor beta chains from one sample in a study of T cells in Graves' hyperthyroidism and ophthalmopathy. MiXCR, applied by TCRdb to the multiplex PCR reads, yields one record per CDR3 protein. The sample includes a few hundred thousand distinct CDR3 sequences, 40% to 55% of them seen just once. Sequenced input: peripheral blood or thyroid tissue (not recorded which). These TCRs come from a woman aged 18 to 35 with Graves' hyperthyroidism. The CDR3 runs from the conserved cysteine through the conserved F or W. The D gene is left open where the match is weak. Clone size is shown for a subset of rows, as once, few, many or a class of expanded clone.

J gene	V gene	clone size	D gene	CDR3 protein	CDR3 DNA
TRBJ2-7	TRBV20-1	-	TRBD2	CSARGTSGRWAEQYF	TGCAGTGCTAGGGGGACTAGCGGGAGGTGGGCCGAGCAGTACTTC
TRBJ2-1	TRBV12-5	many	TRBD2	CASGLALDGRANEQFF	TGTGCTAGTGGTTTGGCGTTGGACGGGAGGGCCAATGAGCAGTTCTTC
TRBJ2-1	TRBV7-9	once	-	CASSFSPSWEQFF	TGTGCCAGCAGCTTCTCCCCCAGCTGGGAGCAGTTCTTC
TRBJ2-7	TRBV18	many	TRBD1	CASSPPQGYEQYF	TGTGCCAGCTCACCACCACAGGGGTACGAGCAGTACTTC
TRBJ1-2	TRBV29-1	-	TRBD1	CSVPGQGDSYGYTF	TGCAGCGTACCGGGACAGGGTGATAGCTATGGCTACACCTTC
TRBJ2-2	TRBV15	many	-	CATSRNRGTGELFF	TGTGCCACCAGCAGAAATCGGGGTACCGGGGAGCTGTTTTTT
TRBJ2-1	TRBV12-3/TRBV12-4	-	TRBD1	CASRTSTGANNEQFF	TGTGCCAGCAGAACTTCGACAGGGGCCAACAATGAGCAGTTCTTC
TRBJ2-5	TRBV20-1	once	-	CSARPGWWTQYF	TGCAGTGCTAGGCCAGGGTGGTGGACCCAGTACTTC
TRBJ2-2	TRBV12-3/TRBV12-4	many	TRBD2	CASINSGSHGELFF	TGTGCCAGCATTAATAGCGGGAGCCACGGGGAGCTGTTTTTT
TRBJ2-5	TRBV12-3/TRBV12-4	many	-	CASSLPDTQETQYF	TGTGCCAGCAGTTTACCGGACACGCAAGAGACCCAGTACTTC
TRBJ2-6	TRBV10-3	-	TRBD1	CAISESTGDTEAF	TGTGCCATCAGTGAGTCTACAGGGGACACTGAAGCTTTC
TRBJ2-7	TRBV7-6	-	TRBD2	CASSLATSGHGDEQYF	TGTGCCAGCAGCTTAGCCACTAGCGGCCATGGGGACGAGCAGTACTTC
TRBJ1-3	TRBV7-6	-	-	CASSRGDTSGNTIYF	TGTGCCAGCAGCAGGGGGGACACCTCTGGAAACACCATATATTTT
TRBJ1-1	TRBV10-2	-	-	CNTRYLTSTEAFF	TGCAACACCCGTTATTTAACGAGCACTGAAGCTTTCTTT
TRBJ1-1	TRBV19	many	-	CASSMDGRDTEAFF	TGTGCCAGTAGTATGGATGGTCGAGACACTGAAGCTTTCTTT
TRBJ2-1	TRBV9	-	-	CASSSWGLSNEQFF	TGTGCCAGCAGCTCATGGGGGCTCTCCAATGAGCAGTTCTTC
TRBJ2-5	TRBV12-3/TRBV12-4	many	-	CASSSDRETQYF	TGTGCCAGCAGTTCCGACCGAGAGACCCAGTACTTC
TRBJ2-5	TRBV2	few	-	CASSEGDRYQETQYF	TGTGCCAGCAGTGAAGGGGACCGATACCAAGAGACCCAGTACTTC
TRBJ1-2	TRBV29-1	many	-	CSVERGQGYGYTF	TGCAGCGTTGAAAGAGGACAAGGGTATGGCTACACCTTC
TRBJ2-1	TRBV7-2	-	-	CASSLEGRGAYNEQFF	TGTGCCAGCAGCTTAGAAGGGAGAGGGGCCTACAATGAGCAGTTCTTC
TRBJ2-3	TRBV4-2	few	TRBD2	CASSYLAGVSTDTQYF	TGTGCCAGCAGCTATCTGGCGGGGGTGAGCACAGATACGCAGTATTTT
TRBJ1-2	TRBV7-3	many	TRBD1	CASSLSGGEGYTF	TGTGCCAGCAGCTTATCAGGGGGAGAGGGCTACACCTTC
TRBJ1-1	TRBV24-1	-	-	CASGEAFF	TGTGCCTCCGGTGAAGCTTTCTTT
TRBJ2-1	TRBV7-3	few	-	CASSLQGSDEQFF	TGTGCCAGCAGCTTACAGGGATCCGATGAGCAGTTCTTC
TRBJ1-4	TRBV19	-	TRBD1	CASSSPGQGSEKPFF	TGTGCCAGTAGTAGTCCGGGACAGGGGAGTGAAAAACCGTTTTTT
TRBJ1-2	TRBV29-1	-	TRBD1	CSQGQGNYGYTF	TGCAGCCAAGGACAGGGCAACTACGGCTACACCTTC
TRBJ1-2	TRBV29-1	many	TRBD1	CSVRLAKGALYGYTF	TGCAGCGTGAGGCTCGCGAAGGGGGCTCTATATGGCTACACCTTC
TRBJ2-7	TRBV27	many	-	CASSLSLGVGIYEQYF	TGTGCCAGCAGTTTATCTCTAGGTGTTGGAATCTACGAGCAGTACTTC
TRBJ2-7	TRBV19	many	TRBD2	CASRTSFSYEQYF	TGTGCCAGCCGGACTAGCTTTTCCTACGAGCAGTACTTC
TRBJ1-1	TRBV20-1	-	-	CSARDGGMHTEAFF	TGCAGTGCTAGAGATGGCGGTATGCACACTGAAGCTTTCTTT
TRBJ1-5	TRBV10-3	many	-	CAIKGDSNQPQHF	TGTGCCATCAAGGGAGATAGCAATCAGCCCCAGCATTTT
TRBJ1-2	TRBV27	many	-	CATLPTGPKLYGYTF	TGTGCCACCCTCCCGACAGGACCTAAACTCTATGGCTACACCTTC
TRBJ2-7	TRBV5-1	-	-	CASSLRDETYEQYF	TGTGCCAGCAGCCTAAGGGACGAAACCTACGAGCAGTACTTC
TRBJ2-3	TRBV29-1	few	-	CSVETNTDTQYF	TGCAGCGTTGAGACGAATACAGATACGCAGTATTTT
TRBJ1-4	TRBV20-1	-	TRBD1	CSARRPGGAANEKLFF	TGCAGTGCTAGAAGGCCAGGGGGCGCGGCTAATGAAAAACTGTTTTTT
TRBJ2-2	TRBV20-1	-	-	CSASTPQRELFF	TGCAGTGCTAGTACTCCCCAACGGGAGCTGTTTTTT
TRBJ2-2	TRBV4-1	-	TRBD1	CASEPGQGSGELFF	TGCGCCAGCGAACCGGGACAGGGATCCGGGGAGCTGTTTTTT
TRBJ1-2	TRBV10-2	-	TRBD1	CASRKGQGNYGYTF	TGCGCCAGCAGGAAGGGACAGGGTAACTATGGCTACACCTTC
TRBJ2-5	TRBV7-2	-	TRBD2	CASSLVRLAGGETQYF	TGTGCCAGCAGCTTAGTCCGACTAGCGGGGGGAGAGACCCAGTACTTC
TRBJ2-7	TRBV7-8	many	TRBD2	CASSSNQRASGRHTYEQYF	TGTGCCAGCAGCTCGAACCAAAGGGCTAGCGGGAGGCACACCTACGAGCAGTACTTC
TRBJ1-6	TRBV2	many	-	CASRRDTSSSSYNSPLHF	TGTGCCAGCAGACGGGACACCTCCAGTAGCTCCTATAATTCACCCCTCCACTTT
TRBJ1-2	TRBV12-3/TRBV12-4	many	TRBD1	CASSSDRWAYGYTF	TGTGCCAGCAGTTCGGACAGGTGGGCCTATGGCTACACCTTC
TRBJ1-6	TRBV5-1	many	-	CASSMRTTGNSPLHF	TGCGCCAGCAGCATGCGAACGACGGGTAATTCACCCCTCCACTTT
TRBJ1-5	TRBV5-1	many	-	CASSAGPGGNQPQHF	TGCGCCAGCAGCGCGGGTCCGGGGGGCAATCAGCCCCAGCATTTT
TRBJ1-4	TRBV29-1	-	-	CSVGEGHELFF	TGCAGCGTTGGAGAAGGCCACGAGCTGTTTTTT
TRBJ2-3	TRBV14	-	-	CASRHRRADTQYF	TGTGCCAGCAGACACAGGAGGGCAGATACGCAGTATTTT
TRBJ1-2	TRBV20-1	-	-	CSARDTSGRDGYTF	TGCAGTGCTAGAGATACTAGCGGGAGGGATGGCTACACCTTC
TRBJ2-2	TRBV24-1	many	-	CATRGVGELFF	TGTGCCACCCGAGGGGTCGGGGAGCTGTTTTTT
TRBJ1-2	TRBV15	-	TRBD1	CATSRGQRGYYGYTF	TGTGCCACCAGCAGGGGACAGAGAGGTTACTATGGCTACACCTTC
TRBJ1-2	TRBV27	many	-	CASSLPRGVGYTF	TGTGCCAGCAGTTTACCGAGGGGGGTTGGCTACACCTTC
TRBJ2-3	TRBV12-3/TRBV12-4	few	-	CASRGPTDTQYF	TGTGCCAGCCGGGGCCCCACAGATACGCAGTATTTT
TRBJ2-3	TRBV20-1	-	TRBD2	CSPRSGGTDTQYF	TGCAGTCCCCGTAGCGGGGGCACAGATACGCAGTATTTT
TRBJ2-5	TRBV20-1	many	-	CSARAVAREVGETQYF	TGCAGTGCTAGGGCCGTAGCGAGAGAGGTAGGGGAGACCCAGTACTTC
TRBJ1-1	TRBV29-1	-	-	CSVAGTKTEAFF	TGCAGCGTTGCCGGGACAAAGACTGAAGCTTTCTTT
TRBJ2-7	TRBV4-1	many	-	CASSHHGDYEQYF	TGCGCCAGCAGCCATCACGGGGACTACGAGCAGTACTTC